This T cell receptor beta chain comes out of a study of beta chain features in type 1 diabetes. The CDR3 totals 15 residues. V was trimmed by 5 bases and J by 0 bases, leaving 13 bases between them. Germline V gives CDR1 MGHRA, CDR2 YSYEKL. Of the isolated RNA, all was reverse transcribed, and so the sequenced material was expressed TCRB transcripts. The table came from immunoSEQ multiplex PCR; TCRdb's copy has only in-frame clones and leaves some out. The table lists almost 350,000 clones, approximately 10% of them singletons. Study outcomes and limitations: In every one of the four CD4+ subsets, TCRB CDR3s were moderately but significantly shorter in Type 1 diabetes patients. Insertions at VDJ junctions were less frequent in type 1 diabetes patients. These patients also deleted more nucleotides at the same junctions. There was a possibility that cDNA sequencing over-represented cells with high TCR expression.

Worth noting for this clone: The antigen is not known.

The sequenced material came from central memory CD4+ T cells from blood. V gene TRBV4-1 combines with J gene TRBJ2-5; no clear D. The source is a man aged 30 to 39 with type 1 diabetes. CDR3 coding DNA: TGCGCCAGCAGCAAAGGGAATATTAACCAAGAGACCCAGTACTTC. It is translated as CASSKGNINQETQYF.